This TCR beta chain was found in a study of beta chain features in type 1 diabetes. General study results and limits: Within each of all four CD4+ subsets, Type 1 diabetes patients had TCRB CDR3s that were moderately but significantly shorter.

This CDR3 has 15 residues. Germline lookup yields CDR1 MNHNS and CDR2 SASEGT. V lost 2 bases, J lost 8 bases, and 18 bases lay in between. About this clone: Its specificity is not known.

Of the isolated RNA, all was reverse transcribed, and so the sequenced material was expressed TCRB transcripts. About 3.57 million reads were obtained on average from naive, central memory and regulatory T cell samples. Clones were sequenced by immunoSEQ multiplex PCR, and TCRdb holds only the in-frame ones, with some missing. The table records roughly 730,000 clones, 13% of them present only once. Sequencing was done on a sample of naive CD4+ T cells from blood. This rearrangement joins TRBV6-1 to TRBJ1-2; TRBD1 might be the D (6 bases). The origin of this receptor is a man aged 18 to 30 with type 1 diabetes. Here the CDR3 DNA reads TGTGCCAGCAGTGAAAGGACAGAGACGGCCTGGGGCTACACCTTC. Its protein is CASSERTETAWGYTF.